One sample yielded the 12 T cell receptor beta chains listed below, sequenced in a study of radiotherapy plus CTLA-4 blockade in lung cancer. Method: immunoSEQ multiplex PCR; TCRdb's copy keeps in-frame clones and lacks some. Here the sample spans some 120,000 clones, roughly 86% being singletons. Sequencing used peripheral blood, obtained from a patient treated with radiotherapy plus ipilimumab. The receptors stem from a human donor with non-small cell lung cancer that progressed on radiotherapy plus ipilimumab. Some clones in this sample may be carry-over from other donors' samples.

The chain has TRBV5-1 and TRBJ1-5, with D perhaps matching TRBD1 (6 bases). This CDR3 spans 14 amino acids. The V and J ends lost 4 bases and 4 bases respectively, with 12 bases between them. Germline loops: CDR1 SGHRS, CDR2 YFSETQ. The CDR3 nucleotides read TGCGCCAGCAGCAGGGGGACGGGAAATCAGCCCCAGCATTTT. Protein: CASSRGTGNQPQHF.

The CDR3 loop reads CASSKVVGELFF. The CDR3 region has the DNA TGTGCCAGCAGCAAAGTTGTCGGGGAGCTGTTTTTT. The rearrangement uses TRBV7-3 and TRBJ2-2; no firm D call. There are 12 residues in the CDR3. Germline lookup yields CDR1 SGHTA and CDR2 FQGTGA. V dropped 5 bases and J dropped 7 bases, with 8 bases sitting between them.

V gene TRBV9 combines with J gene TRBJ2-7; 8 bases align to TRBD1. Germline trimming cut 0 bases from V and 0 bases from J; bases unmatched to any gene: 5. Per germline, CDR1 SGDLS and CDR2 YYNGEE. The CDR3 length is 16 residues. The DNA of the CDR3 is TGTGCCAGCAGCGTAGCAGGGGGCCTACTCTCCTACGAGCAGTACTTC. Translated: CASSVAGGLLSYEQYF.

The chain couples TRBV27 to TRBJ2-7; 7 nucleotides agree with TRBD1. CDR1 is MNHEY, CDR2 SMNVEV, per germline (reference sequence). The CDR3 totals 14 residues. V lost 9 bases, J lost 0 bases, and 8 bases stayed unmatched. CDR3 sequence: CASKGATSSYEQYF. The CDR3 nucleotides read TGTGCCAGTAAGGGGGCCACAAGCTCCTACGAGCAGTACTTC.

The chain recombines TRBV19 with TRBJ1-5; the match to TRBD1 covers 9 bases. The CDR3 contains 16 residues. The J segment lost 4 bases and the V segment lost 3 bases, leaving 7 bases of the junction unmatched. The germline V gene has CDR1 LNHDA and CDR2 SQIVND (reference sequence). CDR3 DNA: TGTGCCAGTAGTATCGCCCCCGGGACAGGGAATCAGCCCCAGCATTTT. This gives the protein CASSIAPGTGNQPQHF.

V is TRBV30 and J is TRBJ1-4; D may be TRBD1 (5 bases). The CDR3 consists of 14 residues. The ends were cut back, 5 bases at V and 5 bases at J, with 15 bases in the middle. Germline V gene data show CDR1 as GTSNPN and CDR2 as SVGIG (reference sequence). CDR3 DNA: TGTGCCTGGGCAAATCAGGGAGGGAATGAAAAACTGTTTTTT. This translates into CAWANQGGNEKLFF.

The rearrangement links TRBV7-2 to TRBJ1-6; D gene uncertain. V dropped 2 bases and J dropped 0 bases, with 11 bases sitting between them. This CDR3 region has 17 residues. CDR1 and CDR2 (germline): SGHTA, FQGNSA. The DNA for the CDR3 is TGTGCCAGCAGCTTATACGCCAGCAGCTCCTATAATTCACCCCTCCACTTT. Translation gives CASSLYASSSYNSPLHF.

The chain has TRBV2 and TRBJ2-1; TRBD2 matches 8 bases. CDR1 and CDR2 from the germline V gene are SNHLY and FYNNEI. This CDR3 contains 12 residues. V was clipped by 7 bases and J by 7 bases; unmatched bases: 3. For the CDR3, the DNA is TGTGCCAGCATTCGGGAGGGTAATGAGCAGTTCTTC. Translating it yields CASIREGNEQFF.

The rearrangement uses TRBV4-3 and TRBJ1-1, with D possibly being TRBD1 (6 bases). The CDR3 consists of 13 residues. The germline CDR1 and CDR2 sequences are LGHNA and YSLEER. Trimming stripped 5 bases from V and 7 bases from J, with 14 bases between. The CDR3: CASSTEGHVEAFF. The CDR3 DNA is TGCGCCAGCAGCACCGAGGGACATGTTGAAGCTTTCTTT.

The chain uses TRBV15 and TRBJ1-1; perhaps TRBD1 as D (5 bases). This CDR3 region has 13 residues. V was shortened by 3 bases and J by 2 bases, with 7 bases between the two germline ends. From germline, CDR1 is LNHNV and CDR2 YYDKDF (reference sequence). The CDR3 is CATSRTANTEAFF. CDR3 nucleotide sequence: TGTGCCACCAGCAGGACAGCAAACACTGAAGCTTTCTTT.

The chain links TRBV6-5 to TRBJ1-1, with 10 nucleotides matching TRBD1. The germline V gene encodes CDR1 MNHEY and CDR2 SVGAGI. The CDR3 totals 14 residues. The trim removed 5 bases at V and 4 bases at J, leaving 4 bases unmatched. The CDR3 DNA reads as TGTGCCAGCAGTGGACAGGGGGGAGTCACTGAAGCTTTCTTT. Protein product: CASSGQGGVTEAFF.

This clone was counted only a few times. The chain joins TRBV15 to TRBJ1-3; D may be TRBD1 (5 bases). Deletions cut 4 bases from V and 2 bases from J, with 12 bases between. This CDR3 is 15 amino acids long. Germline assignment: CDR1 LNHNV and CDR2 YYDKDF (reference sequence). The DNA for the CDR3 is TGTGCCACCAGCATGACAGCTTTAACTGGAAACACCATATATTTT. Its translation is CATSMTALTGNTIYF.